This T cell receptor beta chain stems from a study of blood T cell repertoires in COVID-19. Repertoires were generated with immunoSEQ multiplex PCR, while TCRdb's copy carries only in-frame clones and drops some. The sample yields a few hundred thousand clones, 86% seen once. CDR3 length: 16 amino acids. CDR1 is LGHNA, CDR2 YSLEER, per germline. Germline trimming cut 1 base from V and 3 bases from J; bases unmatched to any gene: 8. Sequenced input: peripheral blood. The chain is built from TRBV4-3 and TRBJ1-1; TRBD1 matches at 7 bases. The TCR comes from a woman aged 50 to 65 with COVID-19, enrolled during active disease. The CDR3 reads CASSQVGRGRYTEAFF. As DNA, the CDR3 is TGCGCCAGCAGCCAAGTGGGTAGGGGGCGGTACACTGAAGCTTTCTTT.